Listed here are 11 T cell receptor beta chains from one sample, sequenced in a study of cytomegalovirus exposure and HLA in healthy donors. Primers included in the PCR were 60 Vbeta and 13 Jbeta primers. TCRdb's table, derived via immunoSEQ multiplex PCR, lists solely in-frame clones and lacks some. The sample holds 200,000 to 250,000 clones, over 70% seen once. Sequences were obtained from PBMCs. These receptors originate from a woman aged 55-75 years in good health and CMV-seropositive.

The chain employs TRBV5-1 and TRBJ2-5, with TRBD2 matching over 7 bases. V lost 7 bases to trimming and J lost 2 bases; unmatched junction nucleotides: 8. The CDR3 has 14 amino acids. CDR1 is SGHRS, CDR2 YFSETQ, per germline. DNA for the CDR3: TGCGCCAGCCGGGGTGGTAGCGGGCAAGAGACCCAGTACTTC. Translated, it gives CASRGGSGQETQYF.

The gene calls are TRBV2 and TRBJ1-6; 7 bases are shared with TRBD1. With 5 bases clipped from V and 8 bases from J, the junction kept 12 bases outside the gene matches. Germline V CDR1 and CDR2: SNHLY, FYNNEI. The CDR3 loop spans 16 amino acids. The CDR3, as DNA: TGTGCCAGCAGTTCCACATCTACAGGGGCACATTCACCCCTCCACTTT. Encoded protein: CASSSTSTGAHSPLHF.

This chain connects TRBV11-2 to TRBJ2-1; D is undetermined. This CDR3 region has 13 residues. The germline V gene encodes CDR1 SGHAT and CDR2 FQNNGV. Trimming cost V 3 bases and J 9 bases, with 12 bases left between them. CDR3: CASSFGPESEQFF. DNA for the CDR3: TGTGCCAGCAGCTTTGGTCCCGAGAGTGAGCAGTTCTTC.

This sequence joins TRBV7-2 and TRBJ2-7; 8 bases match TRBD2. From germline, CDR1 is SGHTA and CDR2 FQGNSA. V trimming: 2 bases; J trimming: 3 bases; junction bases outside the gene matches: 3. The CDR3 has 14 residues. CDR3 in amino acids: CASSLLAGRYEQYF. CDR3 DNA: TGTGCCAGCAGCTTATTAGCGGGGCGCTACGAGCAGTACTTC.

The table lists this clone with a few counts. CDR3 loop: CAGGTGGSGYTF. Written as DNA, the CDR3 is TGTGCCGGGGGGACAGGGGGCAGTGGCTACACCTTC. The chain joins TRBV28 to TRBJ1-2; 12 bases align to TRBD1. Germline V gene lookup returns CDR1 MDHEN and CDR2 SYDVKM. The CDR3 contains 12 residues. The ends lost 11 bases at V and 7 bases at J; junction bases unmatched: 5.

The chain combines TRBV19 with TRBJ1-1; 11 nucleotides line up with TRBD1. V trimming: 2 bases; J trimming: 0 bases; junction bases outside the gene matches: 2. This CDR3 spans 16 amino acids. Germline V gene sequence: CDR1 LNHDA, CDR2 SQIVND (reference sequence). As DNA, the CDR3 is TGTGCCAGTAGTATAAGGACAGGGGGCTTGAACACTGAAGCTTTCTTT. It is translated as CASSIRTGGLNTEAFF. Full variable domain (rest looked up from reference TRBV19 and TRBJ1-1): DGGITQSPKYLFRKEGQNVTLSCEQNLNHDAMYWYRQDPGQGLRLIYYSQIVNDFQKGDIAEGYSVSREKKESFPLTVTSAQKNPTAFYLCASSIRTGGLNTEAFFGQGTRLTVV.

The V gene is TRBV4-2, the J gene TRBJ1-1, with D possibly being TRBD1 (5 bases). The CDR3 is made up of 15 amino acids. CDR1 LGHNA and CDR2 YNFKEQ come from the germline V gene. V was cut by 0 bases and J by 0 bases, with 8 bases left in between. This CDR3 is CASSQDQGMNTEAFF. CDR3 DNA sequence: TGTGCCAGCAGCCAAGATCAGGGAATGAACACTGAAGCTTTCTTT.

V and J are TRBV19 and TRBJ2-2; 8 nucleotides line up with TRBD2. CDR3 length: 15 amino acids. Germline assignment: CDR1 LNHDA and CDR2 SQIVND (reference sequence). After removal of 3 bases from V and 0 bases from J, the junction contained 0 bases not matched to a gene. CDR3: CASSMRGANTGELFF. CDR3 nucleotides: TGTGCCAGTAGTATGCGGGGGGCGAACACCGGGGAGCTGTTTTTT.

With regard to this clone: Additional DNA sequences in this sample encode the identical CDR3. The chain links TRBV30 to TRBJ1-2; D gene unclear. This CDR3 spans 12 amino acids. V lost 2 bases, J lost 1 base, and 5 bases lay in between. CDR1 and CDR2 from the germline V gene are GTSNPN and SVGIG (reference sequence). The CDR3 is CAWSRGNYGYTF. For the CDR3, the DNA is TGTGCCTGGAGTCGGGGTAACTATGGCTACACCTTC.

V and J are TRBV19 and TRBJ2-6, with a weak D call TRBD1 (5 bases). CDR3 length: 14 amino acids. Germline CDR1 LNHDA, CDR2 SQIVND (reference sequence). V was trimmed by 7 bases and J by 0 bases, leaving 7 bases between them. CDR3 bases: TGTGCCAGTAAGACAGTCTCTGGGGCCAACGTCCTGACTTTC. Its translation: CASKTVSGANVLTF.

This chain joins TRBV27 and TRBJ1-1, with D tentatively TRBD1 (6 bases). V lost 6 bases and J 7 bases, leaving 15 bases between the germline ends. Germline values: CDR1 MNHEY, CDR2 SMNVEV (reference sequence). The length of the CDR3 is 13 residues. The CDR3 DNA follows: TGTGCCAGCAGATCCAATGCAGGGGATGAAGCTTTCTTT. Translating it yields CASRSNAGDEAFF.